This TCR beta chain derives from a study of T cell repertoires in cytomegalovirus infection (dated by TCRdb to between 2018 and 2021). As for the study more broadly: The peptide stimulations were aimed at well-studied HLA-B-restricted epitopes as well as recently identified HLA-C-restricted CMV epitopes, whose presentation resists viral immunomodulation. The HLA type of each donor mattered for the analysis, because public TCR beta signatures pointed to carriage of CMV infection along with the matching HLA type. Results and caveats for the whole study, not just this receptor: The ex vivo response was dominated by HLA-C-restricted CMV-specific TCR beta clonotypes, which also provided the single most frequent clonotype in two of eight donors. In both this cohort and an independent cohort of some 350 donors, the cumulative frequency of public TCR beta family members distinguished carriers of CMV infection plus the relevant HLA type.

The cysteine opens and the phenylalanine closes a CDR3 of 13 amino acids. The kept DNA is CDR3 alone, 39 bases in frame from the first base. Sequences SGHVS (CDR1) and FQNEAQ (CDR2) are obtained from the germline V gene. V and J lose 1 base and 5 bases, and a span of 8 bases separates them. The sample holds a few counts of this clonotype. Its antigen remains undetermined. Per-nucleotide qualities are absent, and no much larger clonotype sits a single base away. This sample was sequenced with an Illumina HiSeq 1500. TCRdb itself trimmed the public reads at Q25 with fastp, ran MiXCR and retained productive beta chains. Each CDR3 protein appears once, grouped with its most common genes and DNA. Within this sample are roughly 100,000 distinct CDR3 sequences, with 42% of them counted one time only. In total, the top ten clones hold roughly 70% of the sample. The sample's treatment or condition, from its label and the paper: in vitro stimulation with specific CMV peptide epitopes to enrich CMV-specific T cells.

The sample was CD8+ T cells from cultured PBMCs, taken from culture after CMV antigen stimulation. This TCR was recovered from a human donor in good health (CMV status not recorded). Some clones in this sample may be carry-over from other donors' samples. The chain was built from TRBV7-8 and TRBJ2-5; the D gene is unclear. The nucleotide sequence is TGTGCCAGCAGCTTAGGGGCTAAGGAGACCCAGTACTTC. Translated, it gives CASSLGAKETQYF. Supplemented by the reference TRBV7-8 and TRBJ2-5 proteins around the CDR3, the complete variable domain is GAGVSQSPRYKVAKRGQDVALRCDPISGHVSLFWYQQALGQGPEFLTYFQNEAQLDKSGLPSDRFFAERPEGSVSTLKIQRTQQEDSAVYLCASSLGAKETQYFGPGTRLLVL.